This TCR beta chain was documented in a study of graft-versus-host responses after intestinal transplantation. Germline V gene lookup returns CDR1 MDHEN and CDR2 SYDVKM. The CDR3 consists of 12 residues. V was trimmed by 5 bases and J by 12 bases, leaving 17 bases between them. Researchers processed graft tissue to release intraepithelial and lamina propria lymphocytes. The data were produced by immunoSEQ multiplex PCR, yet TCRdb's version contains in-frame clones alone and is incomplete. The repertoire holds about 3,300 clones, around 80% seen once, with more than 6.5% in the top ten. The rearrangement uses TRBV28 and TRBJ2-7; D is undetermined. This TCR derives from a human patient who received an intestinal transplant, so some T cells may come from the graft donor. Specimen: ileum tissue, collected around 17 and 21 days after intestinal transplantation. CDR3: CASSRSLQVGYF. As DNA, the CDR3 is TGTGCCAGCAGTCGATCCCTCCAGGTGGGGTACTTC.